The 24 T cell receptor beta chains below come from one sample, sequenced in a study of OX40 agonist ivuxolimab in advanced cancers. Some clones are missing from TCRdb's copy, which holds only in-frame ones; the method was immunoSEQ multiplex PCR. The sample shows tens of thousands of clones, roughly 90% of them seen only once. The source material was CD4+ or CD8+ T cells sorted from blood, sampled in a trial of the OX40 agonist ivuxolimab. The receptors were sampled from an adult with an advanced solid tumor such as melanoma, head and neck, liver or kidney cancer.

The chain carries TRBV4-2 and TRBJ2-1; 8 bases line up with TRBD2. Germline CDR1 reads LGHNA; CDR2 reads YNFKEQ. V gave up 4 bases and J gave up 10 bases; unmatched junction bases: 12. The CDR3 runs 15 residues. The CDR3 loop reads CASSPPGLGFWEQFF. The CDR3 bases are TGTGCCAGCAGCCCCCCGGGACTAGGGTTTTGGGAGCAGTTCTTC.

The chain uses TRBV6-4 and TRBJ2-3; 12 nucleotides agree with TRBD2. Germline V gene data show CDR1 as MRHNA and CDR2 as SNTAGT. V shed 5 bases, J shed 5 bases, and the junction held 8 bases outside the gene matches. The CDR3 has 16 residues. CDR3 DNA: TGTGCCAGCAGTCCCCTAGCGGGGGGGCCGAAAGATACGCAGTATTTT. Its protein product is CASSPLAGGPKDTQYF.

The gene calls are TRBV2 and TRBJ1-1; 9 bases are shared with TRBD1. Germline trimming cut 10 bases from V and 6 bases from J; bases unmatched to any gene: 9. Germline V lookup: CDR1 SNHLY, CDR2 FYNNEI. This CDR3 has 13 residues. CDR3 loop: CAIQQGAGAEAFF. The CDR3 DNA is TGTGCCATCCAACAGGGGGCAGGGGCTGAAGCTTTCTTT.

The chain joins TRBV4-1 to TRBJ1-2, with D hard to call. Germline V lookup: CDR1 MGHRA, CDR2 YSYEKL. Trimming stripped 5 bases from V and 3 bases from J, with 10 bases between. The CDR3 has 13 residues. The CDR3, as DNA: TGCGCCAGCAGCGCCGGGAGATACTATGGCTACACCTTC. Encoded protein: CASSAGRYYGYTF.

The V and J genes are TRBV2 and TRBJ1-1; D may be TRBD1 (5 bases). From germline, CDR1 is SNHLY and CDR2 FYNNEI. The CDR3 totals 12 residues. V was cut by 6 bases and J by 4 bases, with 9 bases left in between. CDR3 in amino acids: CASRAGSTEAFF. The CDR3 DNA is TGTGCCAGCAGGGCAGGGTCCACTGAAGCTTTCTTT.

As concerns this clone: A read error may produce the germline difference seen at one junction end. The same CDR3 is also encoded by other DNA sequences in this sample. The J gene is TRBJ2-7, the V gene TRBV7-9, with D hard to call. Germline-derived CDR1 and CDR2 are SEHNR and FQNEAQ (reference sequence). The CDR3 is made up of 16 amino acids. The chain's CDR3 is CASSLDSMVISYEQYF. CDR3 in DNA: TGTGCCAGCAGCTTAGATTCAATGGTTATCTCCTACGAACAGTACTTC.

CDR3 DNA: TGTGCCAGCAGCTCCGGGACCCTGCTGGGAAACTATGGCTACACCTTC. Amino acid sequence: CASSSGTLLGNYGYTF. V usage is TRBV7-6 and J usage is TRBJ1-2; possibly TRBD1 for D (5 bases). Trimming stripped 4 bases from V and 2 bases from J, with 17 bases between. Germline CDR1 SGHVS, CDR2 FNYEAQ. The CDR3 contains 16 residues.

The chain links TRBV4-1 to TRBJ2-7; weak D call: TRBD1 (6 bases). Trimming removed 5 bases from V and 1 base from J, with 9 bases in between. The CDR3 is 13 amino acids. Germline-derived CDR1 and CDR2 are MGHRA and YSYEKL. CDR3 residues: CASSYRESYEQYF. DNA of the CDR3: TGCGCCAGCAGCTACAGGGAGTCCTACGAGCAGTACTTC.

This CDR3 is CASSVNRGPYNEQFF. The CDR3 bases are TGTGCCAGCAGCGTAAACAGGGGGCCGTACAATGAGCAGTTCTTC. The chain is built from TRBV9 and TRBJ2-1; 9 positions agree with TRBD1. Germline CDR1 is SGDLS and CDR2 is YYNGEE. This CDR3 spans 15 amino acids. Germline trimming cut 1 base from V and 4 bases from J; bases unmatched to any gene: 3.

The chain employs TRBV9 and TRBJ1-6, with D possibly TRBD1 on 5 matching bases. Trimming left V 2 bases short and J 7 bases short, with 22 bases between. The CDR3 sequence is 18 residues long. The germline V gene encodes CDR1 SGDLS and CDR2 YYNGEE. In DNA, the CDR3 is TGTGCCAGCAGCGTTTATGATCTGGGGGGAACTGGGAATTCACCCCTCCACTTT. Amino acid sequence: CASSVYDLGGTGNSPLHF.

The J gene is TRBJ1-4, the V gene TRBV6-5, with a possible D match to TRBD1 (5 bases). Looked up from germline, CDR1 is MNHEY and CDR2 is SVGAGI. Trimming left V 0 bases short and J 4 bases short, with 12 bases between. The CDR3 runs 16 residues. The CDR3 DNA follows: TGTGCCAGCAGTTACTCGTCCGGGGGGGGTAATGAAAAACTGTTTTTT. It translates to CASSYSSGGGNEKLFF.

This clone was counted a single time. The chain is built from TRBV18 and TRBJ1-3; the D gene is possibly TRBD1 (6 bases). The V and J ends lost 2 bases and 2 bases respectively, with 22 bases between them. There are 19 residues in the CDR3. Germline V gene data show CDR1 as KGHSH and CDR2 as LQKENI. The CDR3, as DNA: TGTGCCAGCTCACCAGGGAGGGTGGCGTCTGACAGGCCTGGAAACACCATATATTTT. Protein: CASSPGRVASDRPGNTIYF.

The rearrangement joins TRBV30 to TRBJ1-2; 11 bases match TRBD1. CDR1 is GTSNPN, CDR2 SVGIG, per germline (reference sequence). The length of the CDR3 is 13 residues. The junction had 2 bases not matched to a gene; V was cut back by 0 bases and J by 8 bases. The CDR3 sequence is CAWSVGQGAGYTF. The CDR3 nucleotides are TGTGCCTGGAGTGTAGGACAGGGGGCGGGCTACACCTTC.

V and J are TRBV27 and TRBJ2-7; D remains unclear. The V gene's germline CDR1 is MNHEY and CDR2 SMNVEV (reference sequence). CDR3 size: 13 residues. The V end was cut by 5 bases, the J end by 1 base, with 9 bases between. The CDR3 sequence is CASSIGGSYEQYF. CDR3 DNA: TGTGCCAGCAGTATCGGCGGATCCTACGAGCAGTACTTC.

This chain uses TRBV9 with TRBJ2-7, with 8 bases aligning to TRBD2. CDR3 length: 15 amino acids. J was trimmed by 4 bases and V by 3 bases; bases with no gene match: 9. Looked up from germline, CDR1 is SGDLS and CDR2 is YYNGEE. In DNA, the CDR3 is TGTGCCAGCAGCGGCCGGGACGGGAGGGGATACGAGCAGTACTTC. Encoded protein: CASSGRDGRGYEQYF.

In this sample, this clone turned up once. The J gene is TRBJ1-3, the V gene TRBV13; D may be TRBD1 (5 bases). Germline V CDR1 and CDR2: PRHDT, FYEKMQ (reference sequence). This CDR3 contains 15 residues. Between the trimmed V and J ends, which lost 3 bases and 1 base, there was a span of 10 bases. CDR3 loop: CASSLRGGSGNTIYF. The DNA of the CDR3 is TGTGCCAGCAGCTTGAGGGGAGGGTCTGGAAACACCATATATTTT.

The V and J genes are TRBV29-1 and TRBJ1-3; D gene ambiguous. CDR3 length: 13 residues. CDR1 and CDR2 (germline): SQVTM, ANQGSEA. Trimming took off 7 bases at V and 0 bases at J, with 10 bases between the two ends. CDR3 DNA sequence: TGCAGCGCATACACCTTCTCTGGAAACACCATATATTTT. Protein product: CSAYTFSGNTIYF.

This clone has only one observation. J is TRBJ2-7 and V is TRBV27, with TRBD1 identical over 8 bases. The CDR3 totals 13 residues. Germline-derived CDR1 and CDR2 are MNHEY and SMNVEV (reference sequence). The J segment lost 1 base and the V segment lost 10 bases, leaving 6 bases of the junction unmatched. The CDR3 reads CATAGTGSYEQYF. The CDR3, as DNA: TGTGCCACAGCCGGGACAGGTTCCTACGAGCAGTACTTC.

The chain recombines TRBV5-5 with TRBJ2-7; 8 bases match TRBD1. Germline CDR1 is SGHKS and CDR2 is YYEKEE (reference sequence). This CDR3 contains 14 residues. The trim removed 4 bases at V and 2 bases at J, leaving 5 bases unmatched. The CDR3 bases are TGTGCCAGCAGCCAACCGGGACAGGCCTACGAGCAGTACTTC. The encoded protein is CASSQPGQAYEQYF. Using reference TRBV5-5 and TRBJ2-7 for the parts outside the CDR3, the full variable domain is DAGVTQSPTHLIKTRGQQVTLRCSPISGHKSVSWYQQVLGQGPQFIFQYYEKEERGRGNFPDRFSARQFPNYSSELNVNALLLGDSALYLCASSQPGQAYEQYFGPGTRLTVT.

The chain carries TRBV11-3 and TRBJ2-3; 9 nucleotides agree with TRBD2. The trim removed 0 bases at V and 4 bases at J, leaving 8 bases unmatched. CDR3 length: 17 residues. Germline V gene data show CDR1 as SGHNT and CDR2 as YENEEA. The CDR3 loop is CASSLDPPSGEADTQYF. The CDR3 nucleotides are TGTGCCAGCAGCTTAGACCCTCCTAGCGGGGAAGCAGATACGCAGTATTTT. The full variable domain, in which reference TRBV11-3 and TRBJ2-3 provide the parts outside the CDR3, is EAGVVQSPRYKIIEKKQPVAFWCNPISGHNTLYWYLQNLGQGPELLIRYENEEAVDDSQLPKDRFSAERLKGVDSTLKIQPAELGDSAVYLCASSLDPPSGEADTQYFGPGTRLTVL.

J is TRBJ2-3 and V is TRBV14; no clear D gene. The V end lost 0 bases, the J end lost 0 bases, and 13 bases lay between the germline ends. CDR3 length: 17 amino acids. Germline loops: CDR1 SGHDN, CDR2 FVKESK. The CDR3 nucleotides are TGTGCCAGCAGCCAAGAGGTTCCTTTTTCTAGCACAGATACGCAGTATTTT. This codes for CASSQEVPFSSTDTQYF.

The rearrangement joins TRBV4-3 to TRBJ2-7; possibly TRBD1 for D (6 bases). Germline V gene lookup returns CDR1 LGHNA and CDR2 YSLEER. Trimming shortened V by 4 bases and J by 0 bases, and 25 bases separated the two germline ends. CDR3 size: 19 residues. The CDR3 coding sequence is TGCGCCAGCAGCCCCAGGGGCGGACCCCTACATTCCAGCTCCTACGAGCAGTACTTC. It is translated as CASSPRGGPLHSSSYEQYF.

The gene calls are TRBV2 and TRBJ1-4; 7 bases match TRBD1. Germline values: CDR1 SNHLY, CDR2 FYNNEI. Germline trimming cut 0 bases from V and 8 bases from J; bases unmatched to any gene: 3. The CDR3 covers 14 residues. The CDR3 region is CASSEAAGGEKLFF. CDR3 DNA sequence: TGTGCCAGCAGTGAAGCGGCAGGGGGAGAAAAACTGTTTTTT.

The rearrangement links TRBV13 to TRBJ1-1, with unresolved D. V was trimmed by 8 bases and J by 4 bases, leaving 17 bases between them. Germline V gives CDR1 PRHDT, CDR2 FYEKMQ (reference sequence). The CDR3 has 14 amino acids. CDR3 bases: TGTGCCAGCTCGCATGGGGTCCCTCTCACTGAAGCTTTCTTT. It is translated as CASSHGVPLTEAFF.